These 27 T cell receptor beta chains were all obtained from the same sample, sequenced in a study of T cell repertoires in cytomegalovirus infection. These receptors' antigens are unknown. One entry per CDR3 protein, called by TCRdb with MiXCR from the reads. The sample holds roughly 310,000 distinct CDR3 sequences; roughly 28% are singletons and the top ten take 15% to 25%. The sequences come from cultured PBMCs, collected from culture after CMV antigen stimulation. These receptors were obtained from a human donor in good health (CMV status not recorded). Some clones in this sample may be carry-over from other donors' samples.

This rearrangement joins TRBV7-9 to TRBJ2-6; D is perhaps TRBD1 (5 bases). Germline values: CDR1 SEHNR, CDR2 FQNEAQ (reference sequence). The V end was cut by 1 base, the J end by 4 bases, with 11 bases between. The CDR3 is made up of 16 amino acids. The CDR3 sequence is CASSLGQGAGANVLTF. The CDR3 DNA reads as TGTGCCAGCAGCTTAGGTCAGGGTGCCGGGGCCAACGTCCTGACTTTC. The full variable domain, its missing parts supplied by reference TRBV7-9 and TRBJ2-6, is DTGVSQNPRHKITKRGQNVTFRCDPISEHNRLYWYRQTLGQGPEFLTYFQNEAQLEKSRLLSDRFSAERPKGSFSTLEIQRTEQGDSAMYLCASSLGQGAGANVLTFGAGSRLTVL.

This clonotype occurred many times. The V and J genes are TRBV7-2 and TRBJ1-5, with TRBD1 as a possible D gene (5 bases). The CDR3 consists of 18 residues. The germline gives CDR1 SGHTA, CDR2 FQGNSA. The V end lost 2 bases, the J end lost 2 bases, and 19 bases lay between the germline ends. The CDR3 region is CASSLRGDGGRRNQPQHF. CDR3 nucleotide sequence: TGTGCCAGCAGCTTAAGGGGTGATGGGGGGAGGCGCAATCAGCCCCAGCATTTT.

The chain carries TRBV28 and TRBJ2-3; D is uncertain. The CDR3 loop spans 13 amino acids. Germline V gene data show CDR1 as MDHEN and CDR2 as SYDVKM. The V and J ends lost 5 bases and 2 bases respectively, with 8 bases between them. The chain's CDR3 is CASSPQTTDTQYF. CDR3 sequence (DNA): TGTGCCAGCAGTCCCCAGACCACAGATACGCAGTATTTT.

This clonotype was observed a few times. V is TRBV19 and J is TRBJ1-5; D may be TRBD1 (6 bases). Germline assignment: CDR1 LNHDA and CDR2 SQIVND (reference sequence). This CDR3 is built from 18 residues. Trimming left V 5 bases short and J 3 bases short, with 23 bases between. The CDR3: CASSLQPASRGANQPQHF. CDR3 DNA: TGTGCCAGTAGTCTCCAGCCAGCCAGTAGGGGGGCCAATCAGCCCCAGCATTTT.

This clonotype was found a few times. The gene calls are TRBV7-8 and TRBJ1-2, with 12 bases matching TRBD1. Germline values: CDR1 SGHVS, CDR2 FQNEAQ. The CDR3 totals 18 residues. Losses at the gene ends were 5 bases for V and 3 bases for J; bases not matched to a gene: 13. CDR3 sequence reads: CASSAAGTGGILDYGYTF. The CDR3 bases are TGTGCCAGCAGCGCCGCCGGGACAGGGGGCATTCTGGACTATGGCTACACCTTC.

This clonotype appeared a few times. The chain links TRBV29-1 to TRBJ2-5; TRBD2 matches 7 bases. The CDR3 has 12 residues. Germline V gives CDR1 SQVTM, CDR2 ANQGSEA. The V segment lost 1 base and the J segment 7 bases; nucleotides outside the gene matches: 3. The CDR3 region has the DNA TGCAGCGTTGAAGGGCGCGGGGGGACCCAGTACTTC. Its translation is CSVEGRGGTQYF.

The CDR3 spells CASSHWDYPNEQFF. CDR3 bases: TGTGCCAGCAGTCACTGGGACTATCCCAATGAGCAGTTCTTC. This chain connects TRBV6-1 to TRBJ2-1, with 7 nucleotides matching TRBD2. The CDR3 sequence is 14 residues long. Germline V lookup: CDR1 MNHNS, CDR2 SASEGT. With V trimmed by 5 bases and J by 6 bases, 7 bases remained unmatched.

This clonotype appeared a few times. V is TRBV7-4 and J is TRBJ1-6; 10 positions match TRBD1. The J segment lost 7 bases and the V segment lost 1 base, leaving 1 base of the junction unmatched. Germline CDR1 and CDR2: SGHVT and SQSDAQ. This CDR3 has 15 residues. CDR3 DNA: TGTGCCAGCAGCTTAGAGGGACAGGGGAATTCACCCCTCCACTTT. Translation gives CASSLEGQGNSPLHF.

A few counts support this clonotype. The rearrangement joins TRBV6-1 to TRBJ1-1; a weak D match, TRBD1 (6 bases). Trimming left V 7 bases short and J 7 bases short, with 25 bases between. The CDR3 contains 16 residues. Germline V gene data show CDR1 as MNHNS and CDR2 as SASEGT. The chain's CDR3 is CASMGHIGGPENEAFF. For the CDR3, the DNA is TGTGCCAGCATGGGTCATATCGGGGGCCCTGAGAATGAAGCTTTCTTT.

The chain carries TRBV7-8 and TRBJ2-7; D not resolved. From germline, CDR1 is SGHVS and CDR2 FQNEAQ. CDR3 length: 13 residues. Trimming removed 3 bases at V and 5 bases at J, with 11 bases between. The CDR3 nucleotides read TGTGCCAGCAGCTTCCCCGAAGGTCACGAGCAGTACTTC. As protein: CASSFPEGHEQYF. The variable domain in full, completed from reference TRBV7-8 and TRBJ2-7, reads GAGVSQSPRYKVAKRGQDVALRCDPISGHVSLFWYQQALGQGPEFLTYFQNEAQLDKSGLPSDRFFAERPEGSVSTLKIQRTQQEDSAVYLCASSFPEGHEQYFGPGTRLTVT.

The chain has TRBV7-8 and TRBJ2-7; 8 positions agree with TRBD2. This CDR3 region has 17 residues. J lost 5 bases, V lost 5 bases, and 17 bases had no gene match. CDR1 is SGHVS, CDR2 FQNEAQ, per germline. DNA for the CDR3: TGTGCCAGCAGCGTAAAGTTCAGGACTAGCTGGTCCCACGAGCAGTACTTC. Translation: CASSVKFRTSWSHEQYF.

The chain is built from TRBV7-2 and TRBJ2-7; D might be TRBD2 (7 bases). This CDR3 region has 15 residues. Germline-derived CDR1 and CDR2 are SGHTA and FQGNSA. V was cut by 6 bases and J by 2 bases, with 17 bases left in between. The chain's CDR3 is CASSSRGGLTYEQYF. CDR3 in DNA: TGTGCCAGCAGTTCTAGAGGGGGACTAACCTACGAGCAGTACTTC. Drawing the rest from reference TRBV7-2 and TRBJ2-7, the complete variable domain is GAGVSQSPSNKVTEKGKDVELRCDPISGHTALYWYRQSLGQGLEFLIYFQGNSAPDKSGLPSDRFSAERTGGSVSTLTIQRTQQEDSAVYLCASSSRGGLTYEQYFGPGTRLTVT.

The rearrangement uses TRBV12-3 or TRBV12-4 and TRBJ2-7; D is uncertain. This CDR3 contains 14 residues. Deletions cut 5 bases from V and 3 bases from J, with 14 bases between. Here the CDR3 DNA reads TGTGCCAGCAGTCCGGTGGGCAGTGGCTACGAGCAGTACTTC. This gives the protein CASSPVGSGYEQYF.

Only a few counts were recorded for this clonotype. This chain joins TRBV5-4 and TRBJ2-5; 7 nucleotides line up with TRBD1. This CDR3 has 15 residues. The germline V gene encodes CDR1 SGHNT and CDR2 YYREEE (reference sequence). V shed 4 bases and J 5 bases; nucleotides not matched to a gene: 11. The CDR3 loop is CASSTLTGFRETQYF. The DNA for the CDR3 is TGTGCCAGCAGCACCCTGACAGGGTTTCGGGAGACCCAGTACTTC.

The genes are TRBV4-2 and TRBJ1-1; D ambiguous. Deletions cut 3 bases from V and 4 bases from J, with 3 bases between. The CDR3 contains 11 residues. Germline lookup yields CDR1 LGHNA and CDR2 YNFKEQ. CDR3 region: CASSQLTEAFF. CDR3 DNA: TGTGCCAGCAGCCAGCTCACTGAAGCTTTCTTT.

The chain has TRBV25-1 and TRBJ2-5; 11 bases line up with TRBD1. CDR1 and CDR2 from the germline V gene are MGHDK and SYGVNS. CDR3 length equals 19 residues. With V trimmed by 1 base and J by 2 bases, 12 bases remained unmatched. The CDR3 reads CASSEFLGQGAKGQETQYF. CDR3 in DNA: TGTGCCAGCAGTGAATTCCTCGGACAGGGGGCAAAGGGGCAAGAGACCCAGTACTTC.

A word on this clonotype: A much larger clone is a single base away; this may be a read error. J is TRBJ1-4 and V is TRBV7-2, with a tentative D call TRBD1 (6 bases). Per the germline V gene, CDR1 is SGHTA and CDR2 is FQGNSA. V was clipped by 4 bases and J by 7 bases, with 10 bases between them. The CDR3 totals 13 residues. CDR3 DNA: TGTACCAGCAGCTACCTGACAGGTGAAAAACTGTTTTTT. This sequence encodes CTSSYLTGEKLFF.

This clonotype was seen repeatedly, ten times or more. The CDR3 protein is CSARDTFRETQYF. In DNA form, the CDR3 reads TGCAGTGCTCGGGACACCTTCAGAGAGACCCAGTACTTC. The chain couples TRBV20-1 to TRBJ2-5; D possibly corresponds to TRBD1 (6 bases). Germline CDR1 DFQATT, CDR2 SNEGSKA (reference sequence). Between the trimmed V and J ends, which lost 5 bases and 4 bases, there was a span of 14 bases. The CDR3 covers 13 residues.

In its sample, this clonotype was seen many times. The chain is built from TRBV19 and TRBJ2-3; 8 bases align to TRBD1. With 3 bases clipped from V and 1 base from J, the junction kept 6 bases outside the gene matches. CDR3 length equals 16 residues. The germline V gene encodes CDR1 LNHDA and CDR2 SQIVND (reference sequence). CDR3 region: CASSIQGAVGTDTQYF. CDR3 in DNA: TGTGCCAGTAGTATCCAGGGGGCGGTGGGCACAGATACGCAGTATTTT. Full variable domain (remainder filled in from reference TRBV19 and TRBJ2-3): DGGITQSPKYLFRKEGQNVTLSCEQNLNHDAMYWYRQDPGQGLRLIYYSQIVNDFQKGDIAEGYSVSREKKESFPLTVTSAQKNPTAFYLCASSIQGAVGTDTQYFGPGTRLTVL.

This clonotype was observed many times. This chain connects TRBV7-9 to TRBJ2-1; TRBD2 matches at 10 bases. J lost 2 bases, V lost 6 bases, and 4 bases had no gene match. CDR3 length equals 15 residues. CDR1 is SEHNR, CDR2 FQNEAQ, per germline (reference sequence). In DNA form, the CDR3 reads TGTGCCAGCAGGTCTAGCGGGAGTACCTACAATGAGCAGTTCTTC. Protein product: CASRSSGSTYNEQFF.

The chain combines TRBV6-6 with TRBJ2-3; 12 bases agree with TRBD2. The V and J ends lost 0 bases and 4 bases, in that order; junction bases with no gene match: 5. Germline V lookup: CDR1 MNHNY, CDR2 SVGAGI (reference sequence). The CDR3 extends over 17 amino acids. The CDR3 sequence: CASSYSFPSGRADTQYF. The CDR3 DNA follows: TGTGCCAGCAGTTACTCTTTTCCTAGCGGGAGGGCAGATACGCAGTATTTT.

V is TRBV12-3 or TRBV12-4 and J is TRBJ1-6, with 10 bases that match TRBD1. The CDR3 sequence is 18 residues long. With V trimmed by 6 bases and J by 1 base, 9 bases remained unmatched. In DNA form, the CDR3 reads TGTGCCAGCAGCCGCTTGGGACAGGGGAGATCCTATAATTCACCCCTCCACTTT. Translation: CASSRLGQGRSYNSPLHF.

This clonotype was picked up a small number of times. The chain employs TRBV27 and TRBJ1-4; 7 bases are a match to TRBD1. The CDR3 consists of 15 residues. Germline CDR1 is MNHEY and CDR2 is SMNVEV (reference sequence). With 4 bases clipped from V and 6 bases from J, the junction kept 8 bases outside the gene matches. The CDR3 protein is CASSSYRGTDEKLFF. DNA for the CDR3: TGTGCCAGCAGTTCTTACAGGGGAACGGATGAAAAACTGTTTTTT.

The chain recombines TRBV6-6 with TRBJ1-1; D ambiguous. V was shortened by 0 bases and J by 2 bases, with 16 bases between the two germline ends. Germline CDR1 and CDR2: MNHNY and SVGAGI (reference sequence). This CDR3 contains 17 residues. Here the CDR3 DNA reads TGTGCCAGCAGTTACTCCAGGTCTCCGGGCCTAAACACTGAAGCTTTCTTT. It codes for CASSYSRSPGLNTEAFF.

The chain combines TRBV7-2 with TRBJ2-4; D gene unclear. CDR1 is SGHTA, CDR2 FQGNSA, per germline. Trimming shortened V by 1 base and J by 2 bases, and 6 bases separated the two germline ends. The CDR3 covers 14 residues. CDR3 residues: CASSLERTKNIQYF. In DNA, the CDR3 is TGTGCCAGCAGCTTAGAGCGAACCAAAAACATTCAGTACTTC.

This clonotype was recorded a few times. V is TRBV20-1 and J is TRBJ1-2, with a tentative D call TRBD1 (5 bases). Deletions cut 6 bases from V and 0 bases from J, with 11 bases between. Germline V gives CDR1 DFQATT, CDR2 SNEGSKA (reference sequence). The CDR3 extends over 13 amino acids. The CDR3 here is CSAMGVANYGYTF. The CDR3 nucleotides read TGCAGTGCCATGGGGGTCGCTAACTATGGCTACACCTTC.

This clonotype was seen only once. This chain connects TRBV7-9 to TRBJ1-6; TRBD1 is a possible D gene (6 bases). The CDR3 sequence is 16 residues long. Deletions cut 5 bases from V and 3 bases from J, with 14 bases between. CDR1 and CDR2 (germline): SEHNR, FQNEAQ (reference sequence). For the CDR3, the DNA is TGTGCCAGCAGCCCATCCGGGACACGCTATAATTCACCCCTCCACTTT. This translates into CASSPSGTRYNSPLHF.